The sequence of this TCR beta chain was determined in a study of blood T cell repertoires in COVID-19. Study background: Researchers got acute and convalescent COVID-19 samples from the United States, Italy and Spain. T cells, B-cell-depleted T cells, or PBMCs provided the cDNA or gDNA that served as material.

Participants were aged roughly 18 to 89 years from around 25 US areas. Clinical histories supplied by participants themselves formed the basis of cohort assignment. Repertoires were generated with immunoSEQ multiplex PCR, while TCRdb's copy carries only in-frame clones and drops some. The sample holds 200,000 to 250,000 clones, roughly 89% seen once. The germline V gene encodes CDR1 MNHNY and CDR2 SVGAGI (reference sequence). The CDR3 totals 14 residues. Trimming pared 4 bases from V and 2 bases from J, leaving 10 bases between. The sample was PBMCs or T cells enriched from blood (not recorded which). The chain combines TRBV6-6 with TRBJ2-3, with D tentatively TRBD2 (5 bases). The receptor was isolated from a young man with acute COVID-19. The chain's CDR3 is CASSSPADTDTQYF. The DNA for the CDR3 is TGTGCCAGCAGTTCACCAGCGGACACAGATACGCAGTATTTT.